The 5 T cell receptor beta chains below all came from one sample that was sequenced in a study of human T cells and chemical hapten exposure. TCRdb processed the RACE reads anew with MiXCR; each CDR3 protein has one entry. The sample has more than 150,000 distinct CDR3 sequences, about 25% seen once; the top ten hold 2% to 2.5%. Time point of the sample: patch test 3, about 24 weeks after DPC sensitization. Stated treatment: therapeutic diphenylcyclopropenone sensitization with weekly scalp DPC. The starting material was whole blood, obtained in connection with sensitization to the hapten diphenylcyclopropenone (DPC). The receptor source for this set is a woman between 35 and 50 years old with alopecia areata. Some clones in this sample may be carry-over from other donors' samples.

This clonotype was picked up many times. The chain carries TRBV20-1 and TRBJ2-7, with TRBD2 identical over 7 bases. V dropped 7 bases and J dropped 5; count of bases not matched to a gene: 11. The V gene's germline CDR1 is DFQATT and CDR2 SNEGSKA (reference sequence). CDR3 length: 13 residues. CDR3 amino acids: CSVEWTSPHEQYF. CDR3 nucleotide sequence: TGCAGTGTAGAGTGGACTAGTCCCCACGAGCAGTACTTC.

A few counts support this clonotype. The V and J genes are TRBV7-9 and TRBJ2-7; tentatively, D is TRBD2 (5 bases). The germline V gene has CDR1 SEHNR and CDR2 FQNEAQ (reference sequence). The CDR3 has 13 residues. V gave up 1 base and J gave up 2 bases, with 6 bases separating them. The CDR3 coding sequence is TGTGCCAGCAGCTTAGGGACTCCCTACGAGCAGTACTTC. Translating it yields CASSLGTPYEQYF.

This clonotype was seen once. V is TRBV14 and J is TRBJ2-1, with 7 bases that match TRBD2. V lost 4 bases, J lost 2 bases, and 8 bases stayed unmatched. The germline gives CDR1 SGHDN, CDR2 FVKESK. The CDR3 covers 16 residues. CDR3 sequence (DNA): TGTGCCAGCAGCCGAATAGCGGGCCTAACCTACAATGAGCAGTTCTTC. It yields the protein CASSRIAGLTYNEQFF.

A few counts support this clonotype. The chain recombines TRBV28 with TRBJ1-6; D is unclear. The germline V and J ends were trimmed by 3 bases and 10 bases, with 16 bases remaining between them. The CDR3 extends over 15 amino acids. Germline CDR1 is MDHEN and CDR2 is SYDVKM. CDR3 protein: CASSFRIGRGSPLHF. CDR3 bases: TGTGCCAGCAGTTTCCGGATAGGAAGAGGGTCACCCCTCCACTTT.

The rearrangement links TRBV12-3 or TRBV12-4 to TRBJ1-5, with unresolved D. The ends were cut back, 2 bases at V and 2 bases at J, with 10 bases in the middle. The length of the CDR3 is 15 residues. In nucleotides, the CDR3 is TGTGCCAGCAGTTTACTAGGGCGAGGCAATCAGCCCCAGCATTTT. Protein product: CASSLLGRGNQPQHF.